Below, 8 T cell receptor beta chains from the same sample are listed, as sequenced in a study of shared clonotypes between healthy human individuals. Only in-frame clones appear in the TCRdb table, and some are missing; sequencing was by immunoSEQ multiplex PCR. The table shows roughly 2.5 million clones, with about 92% occurring only once. The sequencing sample was made of naive CD4+ T cells sorted from blood. Subset in this sample: CD45RA+ positively selected. The receptors here all came from a young man in good health.

In regard to this clone: No conserved phenylalanine or tryptophan ends this CDR3, so it is likely a read error. The chain has TRBV5-4 and TRBJ2-7, with 7 bases fitting TRBD2. There are 14 residues in the CDR3. Trimming took 4 bases from V and 4 from J; bases not matched to a gene: 8. CDR1 SGHNT and CDR2 YYREEE come from the germline V gene (reference sequence). The CDR3 DNA is TGTGCCAGCAGCGTTAGCGGGTTACCTTACGAGCAGTACTCC. Amino acids: CASSVSGLPYEQYS.

This rearrangement joins TRBV28 to TRBJ1-1; no reliable D call. V was trimmed by 5 bases and J by 1 base, leaving 11 bases between them. The CDR3 runs to 14 residues. CDR1 and CDR2 (germline): MDHEN, SYDVKM. The CDR3 nucleotides read TGTGCCAGCAGTCCCTCCGGCACGAACACTGAAGCTTTCTTT. It yields the protein CASSPSGTNTEAFF.

The chain carries TRBV18 and TRBJ1-2; a weak D match, TRBD1 (5 bases). Germline-derived CDR1 and CDR2 are KGHSH and LQKENI. V lost 4 bases and J 7 bases, leaving 16 bases between the germline ends. The CDR3 runs to 14 residues. CDR3 in amino acids: CASSQGLDGGGYTF. The CDR3 region has the DNA TGTGCCAGCTCACAGGGCTTGGACGGGGGTGGCTACACCTTC.

The CDR3 sequence is CASRTPGQGTTDTQYF. CDR3 DNA: TGTGCCAGCAGGACGCCGGGACAGGGGACAACGGATACGCAGTATTTT. The rearrangement uses TRBV2 and TRBJ2-3; TRBD1 matches 10 bases. CDR1 and CDR2 from the germline V gene are SNHLY and FYNNEI. V lost 6 bases and J lost 6; bases outside the gene matches: 12. CDR3 length equals 16 residues.

This sequence joins TRBV25-1 and TRBJ2-3; the D is unclear. V shed 3 bases and J shed 1 base, with 11 bases lying between them. From germline, CDR1 is MGHDK and CDR2 SYGVNS. The CDR3 totals 15 residues. DNA for the CDR3: TGTGCCAGCAGTGAGTTGGGTGGTGGCACAGATACGCAGTATTTT. Amino acid sequence: CASSELGGGTDTQYF.

CDR3 sequence: CASSIPTISPLHF. In DNA form, the CDR3 reads TGTGCCAGTAGTATCCCAACTATTTCACCCCTCCACTTT. This rearrangement joins TRBV19 to TRBJ1-6; D is undetermined. Germline assignment: CDR1 LNHDA and CDR2 SQIVND (reference sequence). Trimming removed 3 bases from V and 9 bases from J, with 9 bases in between. There are 13 residues in the CDR3.

The J gene is TRBJ1-5, the V gene TRBV7-2; perhaps TRBD1 as D (5 bases). Trimming stripped 3 bases from V and 7 bases from J, with 10 bases between. The germline CDR1 and CDR2 sequences are SGHTA and FQGNSA. The CDR3 sequence is 13 residues long. CDR3 bases: TGTGCCAGCAGCTTCAGGGTCGACCAGCCCCAGCATTTT. Translating gives CASSFRVDQPQHF.

The chain carries TRBV7-8 and TRBJ2-7, with 7 positions matching TRBD1. Per the germline V gene, CDR1 is SGHVS and CDR2 is FQNEAQ. The CDR3 is 15 residues long. Losses at the gene ends were 0 bases for V and 3 bases for J; bases not matched to a gene: 5. The CDR3 DNA follows: TGTGCCAGCAGCTTAGCACCCGGACAGGTCTACGAGCAGTACTTC. Its protein is CASSLAPGQVYEQYF. Supplemented by reference TRBV7-8 and TRBJ2-7, the full variable domain reads GAGVSQSPRYKVAKRGQDVALRCDPISGHVSLFWYQQALGQGPEFLTYFQNEAQLDKSGLPSDRFFAERPEGSVSTLKIQRTQQEDSAVYLCASSLAPGQVYEQYFGPGTRLTVT.